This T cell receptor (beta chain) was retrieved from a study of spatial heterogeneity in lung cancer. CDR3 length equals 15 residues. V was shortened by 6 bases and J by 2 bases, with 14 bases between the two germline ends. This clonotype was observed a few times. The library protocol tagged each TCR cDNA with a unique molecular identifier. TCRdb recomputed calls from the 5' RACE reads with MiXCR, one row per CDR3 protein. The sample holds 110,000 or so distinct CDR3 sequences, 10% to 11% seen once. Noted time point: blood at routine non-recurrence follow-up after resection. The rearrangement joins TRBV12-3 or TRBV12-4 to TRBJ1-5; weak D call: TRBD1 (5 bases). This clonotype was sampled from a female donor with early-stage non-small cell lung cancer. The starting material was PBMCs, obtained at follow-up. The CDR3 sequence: CASRLRRGGNQPQHF. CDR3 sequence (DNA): TGTGCCAGCAGACTCCGGAGAGGGGGCAATCAGCCCCAGCATTTT.